The rows below give T cell receptor beta chains drawn from one sample of a study of cytomegalovirus exposure and HLA in healthy donors. Libraries were prepared by immunoSEQ multiplex PCR; TCRdb keeps only in-frame clonotypes and omits some of them. The table shows roughly 98,000 clones, with approximately 72% occurring only once. The sequenced sample was PBMCs. All receptors derive from a young man in good health and CMV-seropositive. CDR3s include the opening cysteine and the closing phenylalanine or tryptophan. The D gene is left open where the match is weak. The size of a clone is reported for some rows only, either as once, few or many, or as a class for expanded clones.

J gene | clone size | D gene | V gene | CDR3 DNA | CDR3 protein
TRBJ2-7 | few | - | TRBV10-3 | TGTGCCACAGGGCAGATTTCCTACGAGCAGTACTTC | CATGQISYEQYF
TRBJ2-3 | - | TRBD2 | TRBV5-4 | TGTGCCAGCAGCTTTGCTAGCGGGGGACCAGATACGCAGTATTTT | CASSFASGGPDTQYF
TRBJ2-3 | - | TRBD1 | TRBV5-8 | TGTGCCAGCAGCTTGTGGACAGGGAGCGCAGATACGCAGTATTTT | CASSLWTGSADTQYF
TRBJ1-5 | - | - | TRBV28 | TGTGCCAGCAGCCGAAACGCCGGTCGCACCGATCAGCCCCAGCATTTT | CASSRNAGRTDQPQHF
TRBJ1-2 | - | - | TRBV6-1 | TGTGCCAGCAGTGAATGGGGGGTTCCCTACACCTTC | CASSEWGVPYTF
TRBJ2-5 | - | - | TRBV9 | TGTGCCAGCAGCGCCAGCGGCCACCAAGAGACCCAGTACTTC | CASSASGHQETQYF
TRBJ2-5 | - | TRBD2 | TRBV7-9 | TGTGCCAGCAGCCGGACTAGCGGGGGGGCCCAAGAGACCCAGTACTTC | CASSRTSGGAQETQYF
TRBJ1-1 | - | TRBD1 | TRBV6-5 | TGTGCCAGCAGTGGGGACAGGGCATTGTACACTGAAGCTTTCTTT | CASSGDRALYTEAFF
TRBJ2-5 | - | - | TRBV7-9 | TGTGCCAGCAGCTTAGGAGCTATAGAGACCCAGTACTTC | CASSLGAIETQYF
TRBJ1-5 | - | - | TRBV2 | TGTGCCAGCAGTGCAGGTGACTATAGCAATCAGCCCCAGCATTTT | CASSAGDYSNQPQHF
TRBJ2-4 | - | - | TRBV27 | TGTGCCAGCAGTTTTTCTTCCCAGGGGATGGGAAACATTCAGTACTTC | CASSFSSQGMGNIQYF
TRBJ1-5 | - | - | TRBV27 | TGTGCCAGCCGTCGGGACACAGACACTTATAGCAATCAGCCCCAGCATTTT | CASRRDTDTYSNQPQHF
TRBJ1-1 | - | TRBD1 | TRBV11-3 | TGTGCCAGCAGCCCCGGACAGGGGGCAAACACTGAAGCTTTCTTT | CASSPGQGANTEAFF
TRBJ2-7 | - | - | TRBV4-1 | TGCGCCAGCAGCCAAGATTTTAATACGGGGAGAGAGCAGTACTTC | CASSQDFNTGREQYF
TRBJ1-2 | - | - | TRBV28 | TGTGCCAGCAGCCCCCGGCAGGGCGTCAACTATGGCTACACCTTC | CASSPRQGVNYGYTF
TRBJ1-6 | - | - | TRBV13 | TGTGCCAGCAGCTTAGTACAGGCCAGCTCACCCCTCCACTTT | CASSLVQASSPLHF
TRBJ1-1 | few | TRBD1 | TRBV2 | TGTGCCAGCAGTGAATTTGGTGACAGGGAAGAAATAATTGTCACTGAAGCTTTCTTT | CASSEFGDREEIIVTEAFF
TRBJ2-1 | few | - | TRBV5-6 | TGTGCCAGCAGTGAGGGAAAATCCTACAATGAGCAGTTCTTC | CASSEGKSYNEQFF